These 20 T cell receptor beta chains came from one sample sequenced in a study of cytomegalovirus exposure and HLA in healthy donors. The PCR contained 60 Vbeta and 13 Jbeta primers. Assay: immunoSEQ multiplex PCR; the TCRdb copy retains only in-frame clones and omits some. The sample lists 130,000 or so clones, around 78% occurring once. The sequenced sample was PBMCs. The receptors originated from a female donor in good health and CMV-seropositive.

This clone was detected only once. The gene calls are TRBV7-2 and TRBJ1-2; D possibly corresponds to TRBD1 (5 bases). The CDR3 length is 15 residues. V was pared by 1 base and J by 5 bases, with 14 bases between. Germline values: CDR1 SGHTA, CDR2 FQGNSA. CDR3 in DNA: TGTGCCAGCAGCTTAGGGTCAGGGAATGGGTATGGCTACACCTTC. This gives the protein CASSLGSGNGYGYTF.

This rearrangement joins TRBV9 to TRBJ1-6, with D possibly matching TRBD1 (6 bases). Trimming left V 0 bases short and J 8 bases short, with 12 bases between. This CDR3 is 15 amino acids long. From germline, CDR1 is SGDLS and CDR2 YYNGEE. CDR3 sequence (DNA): TGTGCCAGCAGCGTAGTTGGGGACAAGGATTCACCCCTCCACTTT. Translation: CASSVVGDKDSPLHF.

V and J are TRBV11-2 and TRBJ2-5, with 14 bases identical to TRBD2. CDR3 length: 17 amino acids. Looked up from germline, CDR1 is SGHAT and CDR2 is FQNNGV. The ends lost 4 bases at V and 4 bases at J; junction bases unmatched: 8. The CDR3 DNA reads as TGTGCCAGCAGCTCGTTCGGACTAGCGGGAGGTTTAGAGACCCAGTACTTC. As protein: CASSSFGLAGGLETQYF.

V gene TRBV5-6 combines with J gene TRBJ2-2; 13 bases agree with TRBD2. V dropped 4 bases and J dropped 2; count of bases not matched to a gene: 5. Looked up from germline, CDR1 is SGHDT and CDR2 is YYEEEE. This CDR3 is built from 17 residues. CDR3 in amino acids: CASSKGLAGANTGELFF. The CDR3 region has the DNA TGTGCCAGCAGCAAAGGACTAGCGGGGGCCAACACCGGGGAGCTGTTTTTT.

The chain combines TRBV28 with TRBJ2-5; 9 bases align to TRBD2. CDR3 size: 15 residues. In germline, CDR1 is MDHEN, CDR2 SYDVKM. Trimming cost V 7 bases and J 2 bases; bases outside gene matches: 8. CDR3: CASTGIAGAQETQYF. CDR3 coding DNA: TGTGCCAGCACTGGAATAGCGGGGGCACAAGAGACCCAGTACTTC.

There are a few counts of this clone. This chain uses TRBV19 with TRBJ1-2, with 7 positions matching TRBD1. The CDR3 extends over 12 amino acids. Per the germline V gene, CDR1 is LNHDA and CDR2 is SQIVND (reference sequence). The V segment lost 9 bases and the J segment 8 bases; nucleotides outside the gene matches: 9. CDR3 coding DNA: TGTGCCAGCGGAAGGGGGCGCGAGGGCTACACCTTC. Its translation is CASGRGREGYTF.

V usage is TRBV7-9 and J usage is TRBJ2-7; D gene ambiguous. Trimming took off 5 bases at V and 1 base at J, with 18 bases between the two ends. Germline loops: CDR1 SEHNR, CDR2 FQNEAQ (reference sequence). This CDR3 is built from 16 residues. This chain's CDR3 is CASSPESGGSSYEQYF. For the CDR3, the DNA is TGTGCCAGCAGCCCAGAGTCGGGTGGTAGTTCCTACGAGCAGTACTTC.

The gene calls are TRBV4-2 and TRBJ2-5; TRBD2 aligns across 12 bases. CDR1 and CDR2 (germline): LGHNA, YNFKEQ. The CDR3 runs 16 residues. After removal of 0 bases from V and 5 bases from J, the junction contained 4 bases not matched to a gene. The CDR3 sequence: CASSQDLTSGSETQYF. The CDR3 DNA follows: TGTGCCAGCAGCCAAGATCTGACTAGCGGGAGTGAGACCCAGTACTTC.

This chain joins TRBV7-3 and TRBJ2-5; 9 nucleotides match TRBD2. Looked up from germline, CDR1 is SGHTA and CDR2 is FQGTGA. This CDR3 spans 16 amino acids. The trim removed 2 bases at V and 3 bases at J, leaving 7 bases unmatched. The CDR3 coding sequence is TGTGCCAGCAGCTTACTGGGAGCGGGGGGCGAAGAGACCCAGTACTTC. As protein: CASSLLGAGGEETQYF.

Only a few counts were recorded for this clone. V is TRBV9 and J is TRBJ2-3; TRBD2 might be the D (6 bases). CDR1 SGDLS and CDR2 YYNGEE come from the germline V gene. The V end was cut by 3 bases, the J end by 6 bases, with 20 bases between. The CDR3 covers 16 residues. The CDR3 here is CASSAVVVAEGDTQYF. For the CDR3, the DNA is TGTGCCAGCAGCGCAGTAGTGGTAGCGGAAGGGGATACGCAGTATTTT.

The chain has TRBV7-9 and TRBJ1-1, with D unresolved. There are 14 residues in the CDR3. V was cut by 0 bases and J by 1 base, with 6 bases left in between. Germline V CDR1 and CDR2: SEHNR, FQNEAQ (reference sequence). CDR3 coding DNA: TGTGCCAGCAGCTTAGCGCGGGGGAACACTGAAGCTTTCTTT. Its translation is CASSLARGNTEAFF.

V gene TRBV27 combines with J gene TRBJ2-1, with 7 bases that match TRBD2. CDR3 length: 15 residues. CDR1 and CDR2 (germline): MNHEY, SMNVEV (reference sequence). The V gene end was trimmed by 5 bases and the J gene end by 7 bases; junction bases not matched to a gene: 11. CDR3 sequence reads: CASSPGLDKVNEQFF. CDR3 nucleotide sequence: TGTGCCAGCAGTCCAGGACTAGACAAGGTGAATGAGCAGTTCTTC.

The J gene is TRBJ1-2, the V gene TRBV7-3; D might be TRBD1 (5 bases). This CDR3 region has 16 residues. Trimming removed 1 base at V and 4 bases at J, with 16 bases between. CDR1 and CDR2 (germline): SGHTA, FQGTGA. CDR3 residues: CASSLNPQGGGYGYTF. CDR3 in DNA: TGTGCCAGCAGCTTAAACCCGCAGGGCGGTGGCTATGGCTACACCTTC.

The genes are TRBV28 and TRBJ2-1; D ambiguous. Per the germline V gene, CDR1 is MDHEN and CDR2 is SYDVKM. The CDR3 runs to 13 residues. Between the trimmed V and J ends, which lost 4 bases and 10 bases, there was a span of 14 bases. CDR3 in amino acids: CASSYTWAKEQFF. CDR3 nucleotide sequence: TGTGCCAGCAGTTACACCTGGGCAAAGGAGCAGTTCTTC.

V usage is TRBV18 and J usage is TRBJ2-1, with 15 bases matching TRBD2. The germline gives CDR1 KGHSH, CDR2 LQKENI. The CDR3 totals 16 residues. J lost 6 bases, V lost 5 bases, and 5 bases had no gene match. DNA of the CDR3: TGTGCCAGCTCAGACTCGGGACTAGCGGGAGGCAATGAGCAGTTCTTC. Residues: CASSDSGLAGGNEQFF.

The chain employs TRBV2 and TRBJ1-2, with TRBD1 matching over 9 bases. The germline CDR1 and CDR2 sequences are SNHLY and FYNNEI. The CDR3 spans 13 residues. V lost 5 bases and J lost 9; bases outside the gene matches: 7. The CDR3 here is CASSSRQGGSYTF. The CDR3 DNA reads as TGTGCCAGCAGTTCGCGACAGGGGGGGAGCTACACCTTC.

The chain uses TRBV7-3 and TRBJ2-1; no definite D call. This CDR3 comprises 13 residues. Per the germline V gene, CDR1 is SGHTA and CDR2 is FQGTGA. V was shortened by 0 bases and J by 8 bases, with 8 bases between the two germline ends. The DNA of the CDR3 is TGTGCCAGCAGCTTAACGGGCCACGATGAGCAGTTCTTC. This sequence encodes CASSLTGHDEQFF.

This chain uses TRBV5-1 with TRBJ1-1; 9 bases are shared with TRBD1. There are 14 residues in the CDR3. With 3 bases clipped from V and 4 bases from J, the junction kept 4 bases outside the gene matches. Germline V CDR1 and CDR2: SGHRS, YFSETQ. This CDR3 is CASSYRTGATEAFF. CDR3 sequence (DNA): TGCGCCAGCAGCTATAGGACAGGGGCCACTGAAGCTTTCTTT.

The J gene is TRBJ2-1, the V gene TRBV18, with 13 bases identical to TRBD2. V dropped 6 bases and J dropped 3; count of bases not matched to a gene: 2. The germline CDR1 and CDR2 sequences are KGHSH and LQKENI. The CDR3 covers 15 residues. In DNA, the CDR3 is TGTGCCAGCTCTCGGACTAGCGGGAGCTACAATGAGCAGTTCTTC. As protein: CASSRTSGSYNEQFF.

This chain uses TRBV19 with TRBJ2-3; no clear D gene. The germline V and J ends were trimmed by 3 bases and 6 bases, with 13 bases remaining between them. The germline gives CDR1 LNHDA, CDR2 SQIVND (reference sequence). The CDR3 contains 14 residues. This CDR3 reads CASSISPSQDTQYF. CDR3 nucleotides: TGTGCCAGTAGTATTAGTCCTTCACAGGATACGCAGTATTTT.